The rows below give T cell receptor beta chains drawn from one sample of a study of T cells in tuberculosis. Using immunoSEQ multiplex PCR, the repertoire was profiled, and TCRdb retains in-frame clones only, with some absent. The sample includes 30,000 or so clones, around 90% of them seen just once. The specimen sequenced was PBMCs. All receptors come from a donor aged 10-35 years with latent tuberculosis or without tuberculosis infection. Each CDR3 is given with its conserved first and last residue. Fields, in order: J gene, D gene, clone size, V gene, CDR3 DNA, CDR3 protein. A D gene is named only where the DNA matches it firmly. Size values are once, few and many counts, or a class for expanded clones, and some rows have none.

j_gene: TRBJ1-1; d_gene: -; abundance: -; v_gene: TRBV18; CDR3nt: TGTGCCAGCTCACCGCAGGAGGGCAAGAAAACTGAAGCTTTCTTT; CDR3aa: CASSPQEGKKTEAFF
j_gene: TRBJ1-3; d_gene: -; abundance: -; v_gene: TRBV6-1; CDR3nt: TGTGCCGGACAGAGGGGCGAGTCAGGAAACACCATATATTTT; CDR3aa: CAGQRGESGNTIYF
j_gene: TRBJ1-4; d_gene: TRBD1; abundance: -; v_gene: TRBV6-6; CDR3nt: TGTGCCAGCAGTTTGACAGGGGGCGATGAAAAACTGTTTTTT; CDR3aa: CASSLTGGDEKLFF
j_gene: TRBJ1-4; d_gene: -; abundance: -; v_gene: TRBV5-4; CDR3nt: TGTGCCAGCAGCCGGGACGGGGGTACGGGGAGGAATGAAAAACTGTTTTTT; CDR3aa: CASSRDGGTGRNEKLFF
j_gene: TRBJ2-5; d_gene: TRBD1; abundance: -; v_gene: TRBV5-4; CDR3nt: TGTGCCAGCAGCACAGGGGGTCCCGAAGAGACCCAGTACTTC; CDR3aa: CASSTGGPEETQYF
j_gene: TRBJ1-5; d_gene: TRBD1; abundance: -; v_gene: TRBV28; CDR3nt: TGTGCCAGCAGTTCACAGGGGACTAGCAATCAGCCCCAGCATTTT; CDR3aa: CASSSQGTSNQPQHF
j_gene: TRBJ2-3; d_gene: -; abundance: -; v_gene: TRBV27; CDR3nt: TGTGCCAGCAGTTTAGCCGGGGATACGCAGTATTTT; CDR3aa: CASSLAGDTQYF
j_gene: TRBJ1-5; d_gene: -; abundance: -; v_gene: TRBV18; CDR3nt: TGTGCCAGCTCACCCCGGGGGGGGAATCAGCCCCAGCATTTT; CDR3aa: CASSPRGGNQPQHF
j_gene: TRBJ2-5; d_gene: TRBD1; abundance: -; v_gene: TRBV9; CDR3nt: TGTGCCAGCAGCGAGAATCCGGGGGACAGGGGGCAAGAGACCCAGTACTTC; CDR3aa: CASSENPGDRGQETQYF
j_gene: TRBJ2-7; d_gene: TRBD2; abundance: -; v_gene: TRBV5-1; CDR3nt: TGCGCCAGCAGCTTGTCGCGGGGGACCTACGAGCAGTACTTC; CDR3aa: CASSLSRGTYEQYF
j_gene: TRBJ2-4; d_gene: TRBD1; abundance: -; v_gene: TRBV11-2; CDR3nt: TGTGCCAGCAGGGGACAGGGTAGGGACGAAAACATTCAGTACTTC; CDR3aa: CASRGQGRDENIQYF
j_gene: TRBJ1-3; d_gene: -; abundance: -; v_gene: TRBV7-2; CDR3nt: TGTGCCAGCAGCTTAGGTAGCCGACAGGCAACCCCCATATATTTT; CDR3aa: CASSLGSRQATPIYF
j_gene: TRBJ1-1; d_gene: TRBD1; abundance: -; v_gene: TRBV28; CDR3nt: TGTGCCAGCAGTCCGCGAGGGACAGGGAACACTGAAGCTTTCTTT; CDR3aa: CASSPRGTGNTEAFF
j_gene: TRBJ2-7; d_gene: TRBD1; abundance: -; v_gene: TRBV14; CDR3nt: TGTGCCAGCAGTCACCCATTTGGACAGGGGGAACACGAGCAGTACTTC; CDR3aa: CASSHPFGQGEHEQYF
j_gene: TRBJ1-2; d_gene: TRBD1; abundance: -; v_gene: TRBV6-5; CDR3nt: TGTGCCAGCAGTCGTGGGACAGGGGGGGGCTACACCTTC; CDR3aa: CASSRGTGGGYTF
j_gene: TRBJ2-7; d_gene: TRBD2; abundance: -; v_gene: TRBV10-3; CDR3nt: TGTGCCATCGGTCCTAGCGGGGGGGGCTACAGGTACGAGCAGTACTTC; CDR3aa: CAIGPSGGGYRYEQYF
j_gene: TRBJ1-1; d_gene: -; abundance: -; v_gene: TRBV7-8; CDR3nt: TGTGCCAGCAGCTTAGCGCGCGGGTCTACTGAAGCTTTCTTT; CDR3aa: CASSLARGSTEAFF
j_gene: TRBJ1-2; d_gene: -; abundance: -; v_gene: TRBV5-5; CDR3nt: TGTGCCAGCACTCTATTTAACTATGGCTACACCTTC; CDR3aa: CASTLFNYGYTF
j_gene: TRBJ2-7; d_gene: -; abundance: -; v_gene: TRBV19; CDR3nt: TGTGCCAGTAGTAGCGGGCGAGCCTACGAGCAGTACTTC; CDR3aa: CASSSGRAYEQYF
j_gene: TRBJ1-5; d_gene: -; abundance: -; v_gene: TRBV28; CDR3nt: TGTGCCAGCAGTTGGGGCGGGGGCAGGAGCAATCAGCCCCAGCATTTT; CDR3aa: CASSWGGGRSNQPQHF
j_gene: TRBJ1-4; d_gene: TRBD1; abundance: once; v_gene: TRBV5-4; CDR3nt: TGTGCCAGCAGCTTACAGGGGGCGGGAGAAAAACTGTTTTTT; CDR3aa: CASSLQGAGEKLFF
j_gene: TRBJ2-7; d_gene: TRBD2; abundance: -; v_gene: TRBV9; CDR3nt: TGTGCCAGCAGCACCGGAGGACTAGCGTACGACGAGCAGTACTTC; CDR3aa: CASSTGGLAYDEQYF
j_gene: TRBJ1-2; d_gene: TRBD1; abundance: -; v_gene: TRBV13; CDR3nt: TGTGCCAGCAGCTCGGGCGACAGGGGGAAGTTCGATGGCTACACCTTC; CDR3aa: CASSSGDRGKFDGYTF
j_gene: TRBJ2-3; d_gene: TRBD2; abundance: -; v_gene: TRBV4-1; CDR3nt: TGCGCCAGCAGCCGGATGACCACAGCGGGGGCGGGAGATACGCAGTATTTT; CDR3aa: CASSRMTTAGAGDTQYF
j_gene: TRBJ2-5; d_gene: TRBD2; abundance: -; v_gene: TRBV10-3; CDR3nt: TGTGCCATCGGGGTTAGCGGGGGGGCGTCAGAGACCCAGTACTTC; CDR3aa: CAIGVSGGASETQYF
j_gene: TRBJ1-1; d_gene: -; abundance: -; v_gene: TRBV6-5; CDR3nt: TGTGCCAGCAAGACGTTAGCGTCCCACACTGAAGCTTTCTTT; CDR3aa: CASKTLASHTEAFF
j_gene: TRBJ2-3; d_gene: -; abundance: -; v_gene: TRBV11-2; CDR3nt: TGTGCCAGCAGCCATGCGGGGGATACGCAGTATTTT; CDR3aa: CASSHAGDTQYF
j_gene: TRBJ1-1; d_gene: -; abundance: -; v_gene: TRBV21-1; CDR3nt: TGTGCCAGCAGCAAAGTTTACAGGCGACCACGGAACACTGAAGCTTTCTTT; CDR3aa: CASSKVYRRPRNTEAFF
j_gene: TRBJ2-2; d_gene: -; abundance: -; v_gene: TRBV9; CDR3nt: TGTGCCAGCAGCCCAATCACGGGCGGGGAGCTGTTTTTT; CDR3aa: CASSPITGGELFF
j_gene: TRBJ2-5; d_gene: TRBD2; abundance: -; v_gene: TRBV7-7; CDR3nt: TGTGCCAGCAGCTTACGAGGTCTAGCGGGGGGTGAGACCCAGTACTTC; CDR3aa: CASSLRGLAGGETQYF
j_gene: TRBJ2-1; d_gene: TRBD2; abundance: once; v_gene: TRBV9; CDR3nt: TGTGCCAGCAGCGCCGAGCGGGGGGGCTCGAATGAGCAGTTCTTC; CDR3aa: CASSAERGGSNEQFF
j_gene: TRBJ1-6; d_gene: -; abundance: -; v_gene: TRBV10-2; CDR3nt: TGCGCCAGCAGTGAGTCGGTGAAAGGGGTGAATTCACCCCTCCACTTT; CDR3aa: CASSESVKGVNSPLHF
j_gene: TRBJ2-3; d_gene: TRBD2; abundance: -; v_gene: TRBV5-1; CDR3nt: TGCGCCAGCAGCGGGGTAGGCGGGGGGGCCCCAGATACGCAGTATTTT; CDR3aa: CASSGVGGGAPDTQYF
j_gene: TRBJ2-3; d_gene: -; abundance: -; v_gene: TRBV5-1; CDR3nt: TGCGCCAGCAGCTTGGCCGGGGCAGATACGCAGTATTTT; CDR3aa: CASSLAGADTQYF
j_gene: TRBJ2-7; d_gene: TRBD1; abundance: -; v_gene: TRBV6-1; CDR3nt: TGTGCCAGCGGGGACAGATTACCCTACGAGCAGTACTTC; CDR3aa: CASGDRLPYEQYF
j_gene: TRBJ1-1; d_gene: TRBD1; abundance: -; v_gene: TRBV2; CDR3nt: TGTGCCAGCACAGGACAGGGTTTTCCTGAAGCTTTCTTT; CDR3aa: CASTGQGFPEAFF
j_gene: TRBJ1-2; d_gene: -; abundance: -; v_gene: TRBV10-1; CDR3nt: TGCGCCAGCAAATACGGGTTCTATGGCTACACCTTC; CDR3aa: CASKYGFYGYTF
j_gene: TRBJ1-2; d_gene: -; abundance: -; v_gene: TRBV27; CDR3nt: TGTGCCAGCAGTTTATCGAGACAGCAACACTATGGCTACACCTTC; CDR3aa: CASSLSRQQHYGYTF
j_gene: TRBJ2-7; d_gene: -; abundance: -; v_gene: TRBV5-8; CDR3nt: TGTGCCAGCAGCTTTTTGTTGAGGGACACCTACGAGCAGTACTTC; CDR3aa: CASSFLLRDTYEQYF
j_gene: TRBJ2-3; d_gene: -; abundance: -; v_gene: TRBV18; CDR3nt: TGTGCCAGCTCACCACTCTCGGGGATGGGTGGCACAGATACGCAGTATTTT; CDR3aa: CASSPLSGMGGTDTQYF